The 27 T cell receptor beta chains given below trace back to one sample, sequenced in a study of T cell therapy after organ transplantation (dated by TCRdb to about 2019). Their target antigens are unknown. Libraries were prepared through the immunoSEQ multiplex PCR assay. TCRdb retrieved this table from immuneACCESS and kept in-frame rearrangements only. Not all clones are present; in checked studies, unresolved V genes account for under half, and no reason is known for the remainder. The sample profile shows fewer than 25,000 clones; 80% to 85% of them were found once. Less than 40% of the sample lies in the top ten. What this sample's time point label stands for: 20-29 weeks after completion of therapy. Sequenced here: CD8+ T cells from blood, sampled after autologous CMV-specific T cell therapy. The source of these receptors is a human patient who had received a solid organ transplant and had CMV disease. Following transplantation, T cells from the graft donor may be among those present.

The genes are TRBV7-3 and TRBJ2-2, with TRBD2 matching 12 bases. J gave up 4 bases and V 3 bases, and 9 bases lay outside the gene matches. The germline V gene encodes CDR1 SGHTA and CDR2 FQGTGA. The CDR3 totals 18 residues. DNA of the CDR3: TGTGCCAGCAGCTTTAAACACCTAGCGGGAGGGACCACCGGGGAGCTGTTTTTT. Amino acids: CASSFKHLAGGTTGELFF.

This clone was counted a few times. The chain employs TRBV2 and TRBJ2-1; D uncertain. Trimming left V 5 bases short and J 4 bases short, with 9 bases between. Germline CDR1 and CDR2: SNHLY and FYNNEI. The CDR3 sequence is 13 residues long. The CDR3 loop reads CASSSTEYNEQFF. CDR3 nucleotide sequence: TGTGCCAGCAGTTCGACCGAGTACAATGAGCAGTTCTTC.

The chain couples TRBV7-9 to TRBJ2-1; D unclear. Germline CDR1 and CDR2: SEHNR and FQNEAQ (reference sequence). There are 16 residues in the CDR3. The ends were cut back, 3 bases at V and 8 bases at J, with 20 bases in the middle. Written as DNA, the CDR3 is TGTGCCAGCAGCTTCCGTGACGCAGAAGAAGTTGATGAGCAGTTCTTC. It is translated as CASSFRDAEEVDEQFF.

The chain is built from TRBV9 and TRBJ2-1; the match to TRBD2 covers 8 bases. Germline-derived CDR1 and CDR2 are SGDLS and YYNGEE. With 1 base clipped from V and 3 bases from J, the junction kept 3 bases outside the gene matches. The CDR3 is 15 amino acids. CDR3 DNA: TGTGCCAGCAGCGTAACTAGCGGAGACTACAATGAGCAGTTCTTC. Its translation: CASSVTSGDYNEQFF. The variable domain in full, completed from reference TRBV9 and TRBJ2-1, reads DSGVTQTPKHLITATGQRVTLRCSPRSGDLSVYWYQQSLDQGLQFLIQYYNGEERAKGNILERFSAQQFPDLHSELNLSSLELGDSALYFCASSVTSGDYNEQFFGPGTRLTVL.

This chain connects TRBV6-5 to TRBJ1-5; D is possibly TRBD1 (5 bases). This CDR3 has 14 residues. The V gene's germline CDR1 is MNHEY and CDR2 SVGAGI. With 1 base removed from V and 6 bases from J, the gap between germline ends came to 10 bases. The CDR3 reads CASSYFRGSQPQHF. In nucleotides, the CDR3 is TGTGCCAGCAGTTACTTCCGGGGGAGTCAGCCCCAGCATTTT.

The chain joins TRBV18 to TRBJ2-7, with TRBD1 matching 7 bases. Germline trimming cut 6 bases from V and 5 bases from J; bases unmatched to any gene: 10. This CDR3 has 14 residues. Germline CDR1 and CDR2: KGHSH and LQKENI. CDR3 sequence (DNA): TGTGCCAGCTCGTTAGGACAGGTCCCCCACGAGCAGTACTTC. Its translation is CASSLGQVPHEQYF.

The V call is TRBV11-1, the J call TRBJ2-1; 9 nucleotides line up with TRBD2. Germline V gene lookup returns CDR1 SGHAT and CDR2 FQDESV (reference sequence). The V gene end was trimmed by 2 bases and the J gene end by 9 bases; junction bases not matched to a gene: 20. This CDR3 is built from 19 residues. The CDR3 DNA sequence: TGTGCCAGCAGCTTATATCGGTTGATAGCGGGAGCAAATAGCGGTGAGCAGTTCTTC. As protein: CASSLYRLIAGANSGEQFF.

CDR3 nucleotides: TGTGCCAGCAGCTTAGGCGTAAGTCCCTCCTACGAGCAGTACTTC. Translating gives CASSLGVSPSYEQYF. V and J are TRBV13 and TRBJ2-7; D not resolved. The CDR3 consists of 15 residues. Per the germline V gene, CDR1 is PRHDT and CDR2 is FYEKMQ (reference sequence). The ends were cut back, 0 bases at V and 0 bases at J, with 9 bases in the middle.

The J gene is TRBJ1-2, the V gene TRBV5-5, with a possible D match to TRBD1 (5 bases). This CDR3 comprises 15 residues. Germline CDR1 SGHKS, CDR2 YYEKEE (reference sequence). Trimming left V 2 bases short and J 6 bases short, with 17 bases between. CDR3 region: CASSLGAGRVHGYTF. Here the CDR3 DNA reads TGTGCCAGCAGCTTAGGGGCAGGACGGGTCCATGGCTACACCTTC. Based on the CDR3 plus reference TRBV5-5 and TRBJ1-2, the full variable domain is DAGVTQSPTHLIKTRGQQVTLRCSPISGHKSVSWYQQVLGQGPQFIFQYYEKEERGRGNFPDRFSARQFPNYSSELNVNALLLGDSALYLCASSLGAGRVHGYTFGSGTRLTVV.

The rearrangement links TRBV6-1 to TRBJ2-1, with D uncertain. The CDR3 length is 12 residues. Per germline, CDR1 MNHNS and CDR2 SASEGT. V was pared by 10 bases and J by 8 bases, with 15 bases between. The CDR3 spells CATQEYRDEQFF. In nucleotides, the CDR3 is TGTGCCACCCAAGAGTATCGGGATGAGCAGTTCTTC.

This chain connects TRBV7-2 to TRBJ1-3; D is uncertain. V lost 1 base to trimming and J lost 3 bases, with 10 bases between them. This CDR3 spans 15 amino acids. The V gene's germline CDR1 is SGHTA and CDR2 FQGNSA. The CDR3 DNA follows: TGTGCCAGCAGCTTAGAGCTCAGACTTGGAAACACCATATATTTT. Protein sequence: CASSLELRLGNTIYF.

The chain employs TRBV27 and TRBJ2-7, with unresolved D. The CDR3 length is 13 residues. With 0 bases removed from V and 4 bases from J, the gap between germline ends came to 7 bases. Germline V lookup: CDR1 MNHEY, CDR2 SMNVEV (reference sequence). CDR3 loop: CASSLSDPYEQYF. In nucleotides, the CDR3 is TGTGCCAGCAGTTTATCGGACCCTTACGAGCAGTACTTC.

This clone was counted a single time. This sequence joins TRBV27 and TRBJ2-4; D unresolved. The CDR3 totals 14 residues. V was pared by 0 bases and J by 1 base, with 4 bases between. Germline V CDR1 and CDR2: MNHEY, SMNVEV (reference sequence). The CDR3 reads CASSLSGAKNIQYF. The CDR3 coding sequence is TGTGCCAGCAGTTTATCGGGGGCCAAAAACATTCAGTACTTC.

A remark on this clone: The germline gene is not matched at one end of the junction; a read error may be the cause. The chain links TRBV28 to TRBJ1-5; D gene unclear. This CDR3 comprises 13 residues. Looked up from germline, CDR1 is MDHEN and CDR2 is SYDVKM. The CDR3 loop is CAGSSGPNKPQHF. CDR3 DNA sequence: TGTGCCGGCAGCTCGGGCCCCAATAAGCCCCAGCATTTT.

This clone was seen a few times. This chain connects TRBV27 to TRBJ1-5, with 8 bases fitting TRBD1. With V trimmed by 6 bases and J by 7 bases, 8 bases remained unmatched. CDR1 and CDR2 from the germline V gene are MNHEY and SMNVEV (reference sequence). The CDR3 has 14 residues. The chain's CDR3 is CASRRQGSGQPQHF. In DNA, the CDR3 is TGTGCCAGCAGGAGACAGGGGTCAGGGCAGCCCCAGCATTTT.

This chain links TRBV20-1 with TRBJ1-4, with a possible D match to TRBD1 (5 bases). Looked up from germline, CDR1 is DFQATT and CDR2 is SNEGSKA (reference sequence). CDR3 length: 11 amino acids. Trimming shortened V by 7 bases and J by 8 bases, and 11 bases separated the two germline ends. CDR3 bases: TGCAGTGTCCTCTGGGGGGAAAAACTGTTTTTT. It translates to CSVLWGEKLFF.

The chain couples TRBV6-6 to TRBJ1-5; weak D call: TRBD1 (6 bases). This CDR3 spans 14 amino acids. CDR1 and CDR2 (germline): MNHNY, SVGAGI (reference sequence). The DNA for the CDR3 is TGTGTAGTGAATGGACAGCGGGGTAATCAGCCCCAGCATTTT. Translating gives CVVNGQRGNQPQHF.

The V gene is TRBV7-6, the J gene TRBJ1-3; 7 bases line up with TRBD1. This CDR3 is built from 16 residues. Per germline, CDR1 SGHVS and CDR2 FNYEAQ. V dropped 0 bases and J dropped 4; count of bases not matched to a gene: 6. The CDR3 is CASSLASGGFGNTIYF. The CDR3 bases are TGTGCCAGCAGCTTAGCATCAGGGGGATTCGGAAACACCATATATTTT. Filled out from reference TRBV7-6 and TRBJ1-3, the complete variable domain reads GAGVSQSPRYKVTKRGQDVALRCDPISGHVSLYWYRQALGQGPEFLTYFNYEAQQDKSGLPNDRFSAERPEGSISTLTIQRTEQRDSAMYRCASSLASGGFGNTIYFGEGSWLTVV.

In this sample, this clone is medium-sized (0.01 to 0.1%). The CDR3 coding sequence is TGTGCCTGGTCCCCCGGAGGGGCAGAGCAGTACTTC. The encoded protein is CAWSPGGAEQYF. This chain links TRBV30 with TRBJ2-7; tentatively, D is TRBD2 (6 bases). Per the germline V gene, CDR1 is GTSNPN and CDR2 is SVGIG (reference sequence). The V end lost 5 bases, the J end lost 7 bases, and 15 bases lay between the germline ends. The CDR3 spans 12 residues.

CDR3 in amino acids: CASIPRGGTEAFF. Written as DNA, the CDR3 is TGTGCCAGCATCCCCAGAGGGGGCACTGAAGCTTTCTTT. V usage is TRBV6-5 and J usage is TRBJ1-1; weak D call: TRBD1 (6 bases). CDR3 length equals 13 residues. Germline values: CDR1 MNHEY, CDR2 SVGAGI. V was shortened by 7 bases and J by 4 bases, with 13 bases between the two germline ends.

This clone is a singleton in its sample. The J gene is TRBJ1-1, the V gene TRBV27, with D perhaps TRBD1 (6 bases). The germline V and J ends were trimmed by 5 bases and 5 bases, with 9 bases remaining between them. From germline, CDR1 is MNHEY and CDR2 SMNVEV (reference sequence). There are 12 residues in the CDR3. CDR3 residues: CASSQGGTEAFF. CDR3 nucleotide sequence: TGTGCCAGCAGTCAAGGGGGGACTGAAGCTTTCTTT.

The sample holds a few counts of this clone. The J gene is TRBJ2-7, the V gene TRBV6-5, with no clear D. The CDR3 loop spans 13 amino acids. From germline, CDR1 is MNHEY and CDR2 SVGAGI. The V and J ends lost 2 bases and 0 bases respectively, with 5 bases between them. CDR3 sequence (DNA): TGTGCCAGCAGTTACAGGAGCTCCTACGAGCAGTACTTC. Translation gives CASSYRSSYEQYF.

This chain joins TRBV6-6 and TRBJ1-5, with D perhaps TRBD1 (5 bases). Per the germline V gene, CDR1 is MNHNY and CDR2 is SVGAGI (reference sequence). Trimming took 6 bases from V and 2 from J, leaving 14 bases between them. This CDR3 contains 15 residues. The CDR3 coding sequence is TGTGCCAGCAGCCACGGGGGGGTCGGCAATCAGCCCCAGCATTTT. Protein product: CASSHGGVGNQPQHF.

The V and J genes are TRBV10-3 and TRBJ2-2; D not certain. The V end lost 11 bases, the J end lost 1 base, and 14 bases lay between the germline ends. The CDR3 totals 14 residues. Germline V lookup: CDR1 ENHRY, CDR2 SYGVKD. The CDR3 loop reads CAANTVKNTGELFF. CDR3 DNA: TGTGCCGCTAATACGGTAAAGAACACCGGGGAGCTGTTTTTT.

The chain carries TRBV29-1 and TRBJ2-2; D call uncertain. V was clipped by 5 bases and J by 2 bases, with 9 bases between them. CDR1 and CDR2 from the germline V gene are SQVTM and ANQGSEA. This CDR3 is 13 amino acids long. The CDR3 loop reads CSVYDGNTGELFF. The CDR3 nucleotides read TGCAGCGTTTACGACGGAAACACCGGGGAGCTGTTTTTT.

This chain joins TRBV10-1 and TRBJ1-5; D remains ambiguous. This CDR3 has 13 amino acids. Trimming took off 1 base at V and 2 bases at J, with 3 bases between the two ends. The germline gives CDR1 WNHNN, CDR2 SYGVQD (reference sequence). CDR3 nucleotides: TGCGCCAGCAGTGAGTGTGGCAATCAGCCCCAGCATTTT. Translated, it gives CASSECGNQPQHF.

The chain couples TRBV23-1 to TRBJ2-7; D gene ambiguous. TRBV23-1 is designated an ORF whose function remains uncertain. The CDR3 has 12 residues. V lost 8 bases, J lost 9 bases, and 17 bases lay in between. As DNA, the CDR3 is TGCGCCAGCGGACCAGCAAGAGACGGGCAGTACTTC. Protein: CASGPARDGQYF.